Following are 10 T cell receptor beta chains from one sample sequenced in a study of shared clonotypes between healthy human individuals. Clones were sequenced by immunoSEQ multiplex PCR, and TCRdb holds only the in-frame ones, with some missing. The profile shows roughly 700,000 clones, 90% of them singletons. Sequenced: memory CD8+ T cells from PBMCs. The subset: CD45RO+ cells pooled with CCR7-negative TemRA cells. The receptor set was obtained from a man between 18 and 29 years old in good health. Some clones in this sample may be carry-over from other donors' samples.

The gene calls are TRBV27 and TRBJ2-3; no clear D gene. CDR3 length equals 10 residues. Trimming took 9 bases from V and 5 from J, leaving 6 bases between them. Germline V gene sequence: CDR1 MNHEY, CDR2 SMNVEV (reference sequence). CDR3 loop: CASYGDTQYF. CDR3 DNA: TGTGCCAGTTACGGAGATACGCAGTATTTT.

This clone was recorded once. The CDR3 DNA is TGTGCCAGCATTAGGACTAGCCGAGATAACCACGAGCAGTACTTC. Translating gives CASIRTSRDNHEQYF. The J gene is TRBJ2-7, the V gene TRBV6-6, with TRBD2 matching over 8 bases. Trimming cost V 7 bases and J 5 bases; bases outside gene matches: 13. CDR3 length: 15 amino acids. Germline-derived CDR1 and CDR2 are MNHNY and SVGAGI (reference sequence).

This chain joins TRBV5-4 and TRBJ1-2, with D possibly being TRBD1 (6 bases). Germline V CDR1 and CDR2: SGHNT, YYREEE (reference sequence). Trimming stripped 7 bases from V and 2 bases from J, with 18 bases between. This CDR3 contains 15 residues. This CDR3 reads CASSSTPTGNYGYTF. CDR3 sequence (DNA): TGTGCCAGCTCTTCGACTCCAACAGGGAACTATGGCTACACCTTC.

The genes are TRBV27 and TRBJ2-1, with D unresolved. Trimming took off 5 bases at V and 6 bases at J, with 14 bases between the two ends. The CDR3 has 14 residues. The germline CDR1 and CDR2 sequences are MNHEY and SMNVEV (reference sequence). CDR3 residues: CASSPSVAVNEQFF. The CDR3 coding sequence is TGTGCCAGCAGTCCCTCCGTTGCGGTCAATGAGCAGTTCTTC.

This chain connects TRBV5-1 to TRBJ2-7; no firm D call. The germline gives CDR1 SGHRS, CDR2 YFSETQ. The CDR3 has 11 residues. V was pared by 6 bases and J by 2 bases, with 6 bases between. For the CDR3, the DNA is TGCGCCAGCAAATCGACCTACGAGCAGTACTTC. This codes for CASKSTYEQYF.

The chain is built from TRBV19 and TRBJ2-7; 8 nucleotides agree with TRBD2. The CDR3 spans 15 residues. The trim removed 2 bases at V and 5 bases at J, leaving 8 bases unmatched. Germline V gene data show CDR1 as LNHDA and CDR2 as SQIVND (reference sequence). DNA of the CDR3: TGTGCCAGTAGTATATTAAGCGGGAGTCTCAACGAGCAGTACTTC. This codes for CASSILSGSLNEQYF. Complete variable domain (other parts from reference TRBV19 and TRBJ2-7): DGGITQSPKYLFRKEGQNVTLSCEQNLNHDAMYWYRQDPGQGLRLIYYSQIVNDFQKGDIAEGYSVSREKKESFPLTVTSAQKNPTAFYLCASSILSGSLNEQYFGPGTRLTVT.

The gene calls are TRBV5-5 and TRBJ2-7, with 11 bases aligning to TRBD2. Looked up from germline, CDR1 is SGHKS and CDR2 is YYEKEE (reference sequence). Trimming cost V 4 bases and J 2 bases; bases outside gene matches: 5. The CDR3 consists of 15 residues. In DNA, the CDR3 is TGTGCCAGCAGCCCCGGGACTAGCGGAACCTACGAGCAGTACTTC. This sequence encodes CASSPGTSGTYEQYF. The full variable domain, its missing parts supplied by reference TRBV5-5 and TRBJ2-7, is DAGVTQSPTHLIKTRGQQVTLRCSPISGHKSVSWYQQVLGQGPQFIFQYYEKEERGRGNFPDRFSARQFPNYSSELNVNALLLGDSALYLCASSPGTSGTYEQYFGPGTRLTVT.

The rearrangement links TRBV13 to TRBJ2-1; TRBD1 matches at 9 bases. The CDR3 spans 16 residues. In germline, CDR1 is PRHDT, CDR2 FYEKMQ (reference sequence). V was pared by 3 bases and J by 8 bases, with 11 bases of the junction left unmatched. For the CDR3, the DNA is TGTGCCAGCAGCTTCCGGACAGGGGTTGAGAGACATGAGCAGTTCTTC. The encoded protein is CASSFRTGVERHEQFF.

The rearrangement joins TRBV19 to TRBJ1-5, with no clear D. Germline loops: CDR1 LNHDA, CDR2 SQIVND (reference sequence). The germline V and J ends were trimmed by 3 bases and 2 bases, with 11 bases remaining between them. The CDR3 covers 15 residues. This CDR3 reads CASSIQWTGNQPQHF. CDR3 sequence (DNA): TGTGCCAGTAGTATTCAGTGGACCGGCAATCAGCCCCAGCATTTT.

This chain joins TRBV19 and TRBJ2-1, with 9 bases lining up with TRBD2. The CDR3 sequence is 14 residues long. V shed 4 bases and J 3 bases; nucleotides not matched to a gene: 1. Germline CDR1 LNHDA, CDR2 SQIVND (reference sequence). The CDR3, as DNA: TGTGCCAGTAGTAGCGGGGGGGTCTACAATGAGCAGTTCTTC. Encoded protein: CASSSGGVYNEQFF.